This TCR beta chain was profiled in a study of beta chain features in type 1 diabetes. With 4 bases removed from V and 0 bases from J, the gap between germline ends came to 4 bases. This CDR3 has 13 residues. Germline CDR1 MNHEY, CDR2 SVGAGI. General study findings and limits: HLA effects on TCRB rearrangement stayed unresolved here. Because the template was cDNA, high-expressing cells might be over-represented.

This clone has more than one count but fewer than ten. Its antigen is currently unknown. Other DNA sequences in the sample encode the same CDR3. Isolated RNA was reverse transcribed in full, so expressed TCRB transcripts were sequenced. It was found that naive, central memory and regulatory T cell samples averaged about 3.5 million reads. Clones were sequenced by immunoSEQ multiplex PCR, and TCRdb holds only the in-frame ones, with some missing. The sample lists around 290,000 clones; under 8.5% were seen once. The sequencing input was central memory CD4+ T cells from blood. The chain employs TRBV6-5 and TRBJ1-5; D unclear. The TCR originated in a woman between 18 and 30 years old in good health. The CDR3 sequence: CASSSASNQPQHF. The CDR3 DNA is TGTGCCAGCAGTTCAGCTAGCAATCAGCCCCAGCATTTT.